Shown below are 3 T cell receptor beta chains from a single sample sequenced in a study of response to subunit inactivated influenza vaccine. TCRdb re-analysed the RT-PCR reads in MiXCR, keeping a single row per CDR3 protein. Seen here are 540,000 or so distinct CDR3 sequences, over 10% observed once, and the top ten hold over 10%. The specimen was PBMCs from blood, collected more than 35 days after vaccination. These receptors all come from a man aged 50-60 years who received an inactivated influenza vaccine.

This clonotype was detected only a few times. The rearrangement joins TRBV18 to TRBJ2-7; 8 positions agree with TRBD1. Germline CDR1 reads KGHSH; CDR2 reads LQKENI. V trimming: 3 bases; J trimming: 3 bases; junction bases outside the gene matches: 7. The CDR3 sequence is 15 residues long. The CDR3 DNA is TGTGCCAGCTCACCTCGGACAGGGAACGGCTACGAGCAGTACTTC. Its protein product is CASSPRTGNGYEQYF.

This rearrangement joins TRBV12-3 or TRBV12-4 to TRBJ2-2; D is possibly TRBD2 (5 bases). The CDR3 has 14 residues. The V and J ends lost 6 bases and 1 base respectively, with 9 bases between them. The CDR3 protein is CASSVTRNTGELFF. The CDR3 coding sequence is TGTGCCAGCAGCGTAACTAGGAACACCGGGGAGCTGTTTTTT.

The chain joins TRBV5-1 to TRBJ2-2, with D perhaps TRBD1 or TRBD2 (5 bases each). V was clipped by 4 bases and J by 0 bases, with 10 bases between them. Germline V gene lookup returns CDR1 SGHRS and CDR2 YFSETQ. This CDR3 contains 15 residues. The CDR3 protein is CASSVGPTNTGELFF. The CDR3 DNA sequence: TGCGCCAGCAGCGTGGGACCCACGAACACCGGGGAGCTGTTTTTT.